The 24 T cell receptor beta chains below all came from one sample that was sequenced in a study of blood T cell repertoires in COVID-19 (dated by TCRdb to 2019 to 2021). Library method: the immunoSEQ multiplex PCR assay. TCRdb's version of the immuneACCESS table is confined to in-frame rearrangements and falls short of the full clone set. An unresolved V gene accounts for under half of the shortfall where checked; the remainder is of unknown origin. The sample table holds hundreds of thousands of clones, of which roughly 90% were seen once. The ten most abundant clones make up around 4.5% of the sample. Specimen: peripheral blood. These receptors came from a woman aged 25 to 39 with acute or convalescent COVID-19.

The chain recombines TRBV4-2 with TRBJ2-7; TRBD1 is a possible D gene (5 bases). Germline assignment: CDR1 LGHNA and CDR2 YNFKEQ. The CDR3 loop spans 14 amino acids. With 4 bases removed from V and 3 bases from J, the gap between germline ends came to 13 bases. As DNA, the CDR3 is TGTGCCAGCAGCCTGCAGGGCTGGAACTACGAGCAGTACTTC. It translates to CASSLQGWNYEQYF.

The chain uses TRBV6-5 and TRBJ1-2, with D uncertain. Trimming took off 8 bases at V and 4 bases at J, with 14 bases between the two ends. Germline values: CDR1 MNHEY, CDR2 SVGAGI. This CDR3 is 13 amino acids long. The chain's CDR3 is CASGDRVGYGYTF. In nucleotides, the CDR3 is TGTGCCAGCGGAGATCGGGTCGGCTATGGCTACACCTTC.

The rearrangement links TRBV7-2 to TRBJ2-3, with 7 nucleotides matching TRBD2. Germline CDR1 SGHTA, CDR2 FQGNSA. This CDR3 spans 14 amino acids. The V gene end was trimmed by 7 bases and the J gene end by 4 bases; junction bases not matched to a gene: 8. Here the CDR3 DNA reads TGTGCCAGCACCTCCCGGCGGGGGTCAGATACGCAGTATTTT. Its translation is CASTSRRGSDTQYF.

CDR3 protein: CASSQGTGGINYGYTF. The CDR3 bases are TGCGCCAGCAGCCAGGGGACAGGCGGGATTAACTATGGCTACACCTTC. This rearrangement joins TRBV4-1 to TRBJ1-2, with 8 bases fitting TRBD1. This CDR3 is 16 amino acids long. With 3 bases clipped from V and 1 base from J, the junction kept 7 bases outside the gene matches. The V gene's germline CDR1 is MGHRA and CDR2 YSYEKL.

CDR3 region: CASQDRGSETQYF. In DNA, the CDR3 is TGTGCCAGCCAAGACAGGGGTTCTGAGACCCAGTACTTC. This chain joins TRBV11-3 and TRBJ2-5; 8 bases are shared with TRBD1. The V gene end was trimmed by 8 bases and the J gene end by 5 bases; junction bases not matched to a gene: 7. Germline V gives CDR1 SGHNT, CDR2 YENEEA. The CDR3 totals 13 residues.

This sequence joins TRBV5-4 and TRBJ2-7, with D possibly matching TRBD1 (6 bases). CDR1 is SGHNT, CDR2 YYREEE, per germline (reference sequence). Trimming pared 3 bases from V and 6 bases from J, leaving 13 bases between. The CDR3 runs to 13 residues. For the CDR3, the DNA is TGTGCCAGCAGCTCGGACAGAACGAGCGAGCAGTACTTC. Translating it yields CASSSDRTSEQYF.

As concerns this clone: Other DNA sequences in the sample encode the same CDR3. This rearrangement joins TRBV3-1 (or the pseudogene TRBV3-2) to TRBJ2-3; 11 nucleotides line up with TRBD2. The CDR3 sequence is 17 residues long. V was clipped by 4 bases and J by 0 bases; unmatched bases: 6. The germline V gene encodes CDR1 LGHDT and CDR2 YNNKEL (reference sequence). The CDR3 loop reads CASSLRLAGTSTDTQYF. CDR3 DNA: TGTGCCAGCAGCCTGAGACTAGCGGGAACTAGCACAGATACGCAGTATTTT.

The CDR3 spells CASSTDRGPPDTQYF. The CDR3 DNA reads TGTGCCAGTAGTACCGACAGGGGGCCGCCAGATACGCAGTATTTT. The genes are TRBV19 and TRBJ2-3, with 10 bases matching TRBD1. The CDR3 runs 15 residues. Trimming took 4 bases from V and 4 from J; bases not matched to a gene: 5. Germline assignment: CDR1 LNHDA and CDR2 SQIVND (reference sequence).

The rearrangement links TRBV2 to TRBJ2-6; 10 bases align to TRBD1. Trimming cost V 5 bases and J 1 base; bases outside gene matches: 5. Germline loops: CDR1 SNHLY, CDR2 FYNNEI. This CDR3 contains 17 residues. The CDR3 spells CASSPDRGGSGANVLTF. CDR3 bases: TGTGCCAGCAGTCCGGACAGGGGGGGGTCTGGGGCCAACGTCCTGACTTTC.

The rearrangement joins TRBV2 to TRBJ2-5; the D is unclear. Trimming took 4 bases from V and 2 from J, leaving 11 bases between them. Germline V gene data show CDR1 as SNHLY and CDR2 as FYNNEI. The CDR3 totals 14 residues. The CDR3 loop reads CASSVSTKQETQYF. CDR3 coding DNA: TGTGCCAGCAGTGTGTCGACAAAACAAGAGACCCAGTACTTC.

V and J are TRBV3-1 (or the pseudogene TRBV3-2) and TRBJ1-2, with 9 bases aligning to TRBD1. The trim removed 1 base at V and 8 bases at J, leaving 8 bases unmatched. The CDR3 has 15 residues. Germline values: CDR1 LGHDT, CDR2 YNNKEL (reference sequence). The CDR3 reads CASSQVLQGASGYTF. CDR3 DNA sequence: TGTGCCAGCAGCCAAGTGTTACAGGGGGCTAGCGGCTACACCTTC.

The V call is TRBV5-1, the J call TRBJ2-3; no clear D. This CDR3 has 14 amino acids. V was shortened by 0 bases and J by 3 bases, with 8 bases between the two germline ends. The germline V gene encodes CDR1 SGHRS and CDR2 YFSETQ. The chain's CDR3 is CASSLAVGTDTQYF. CDR3 nucleotide sequence: TGCGCCAGCAGCTTGGCGGTCGGGACAGATACGCAGTATTTT.

The CDR3 loop is CASSYQTGETQYF. The CDR3 nucleotides are TGTGCCAGCAGTTACCAAACCGGTGAGACCCAGTACTTC. This sequence joins TRBV6-2 or TRBV6-3 and TRBJ2-5, with D unclear. V was shortened by 2 bases and J by 5 bases, with 9 bases between the two germline ends. The CDR3 loop spans 13 amino acids. In germline, CDR1 is MNHEY, CDR2 SVGEGT.

This sequence joins TRBV3-1 (or the pseudogene TRBV3-2) and TRBJ2-7, with 8 bases aligning to TRBD1. J lost 2 bases, V lost 6 bases, and 9 bases had no gene match. CDR3 length: 15 amino acids. Per the germline V gene, CDR1 is LGHDT and CDR2 is YNNKEL (reference sequence). The CDR3 DNA reads as TGTGCCAGCAGTCAACCCGGGACAGGCGCCTACGAGCAGTACTTC. Protein product: CASSQPGTGAYEQYF.

The V gene is TRBV2, the J gene TRBJ1-5; 7 bases align to TRBD1. With 6 bases clipped from V and 5 bases from J, the junction kept 10 bases outside the gene matches. Germline V gives CDR1 SNHLY, CDR2 FYNNEI. This CDR3 comprises 15 residues. The CDR3 DNA reads as TGTGCCAGCAGCCGGGGAAGGGGGCAAGATCAGCCCCAGCATTTT. The encoded protein is CASSRGRGQDQPQHF. Full variable domain (missing parts from reference TRBV2 and TRBJ1-5): EPEVTQTPSHQVTQMGQEVILRCVPISNHLYFYWYRQILGQKVEFLVSFYNNEISEKSEIFDDQFSVERPDGSNFTLKIRSTKLEDSAMYFCASSRGRGQDQPQHFGDGTRLSIL.

This clone came up a few times. The chain is built from TRBV11-2 and TRBJ1-3; possible D gene TRBD1, 6 bases. Germline CDR1 SGHAT, CDR2 FQNNGV. The V end lost 6 bases, the J end lost 1 base, and 10 bases lay between the germline ends. This CDR3 has 14 amino acids. Here the CDR3 DNA reads TGTGCCAGCAGGAACGACAGGTCTGGAAACACCATATATTTT. Its protein is CASRNDRSGNTIYF.

The V gene is TRBV18, the J gene TRBJ1-1; perhaps TRBD1 as D (5 bases). Germline assignment: CDR1 KGHSH and CDR2 LQKENI. V dropped 6 bases and J dropped 8 bases, with 13 bases sitting between them. This CDR3 is 12 amino acids long. The CDR3 nucleotides read TGTGCCAGCTCTCCGACAGAGCTCGAAGCTTTCTTT. The encoded protein is CASSPTELEAFF.

This chain uses TRBV30 with TRBJ2-7; D is possibly TRBD1 (6 bases). Germline loops: CDR1 GTSNPN, CDR2 SVGIG (reference sequence). Trimming took 2 bases from V and 6 from J, leaving 14 bases between them. The CDR3 loop spans 13 amino acids. CDR3 sequence (DNA): TGTGCCTGGAGTAGTTTGGTAGGGGGCGAGCAGTACTTC. Translated, it gives CAWSSLVGGEQYF. The whole variable domain, filled in from reference TRBV30 and TRBJ2-7, reads SQTIHQWPATLVQPVGSPLSLECTVEGTSNPNLYWYRQAAGRGLQLLFYSVGIGQISSEVPQNLSASRPQDRQFILSSKKLLLSDSGFYLCAWSSLVGGEQYFGPGTRLTVT.

This clone was picked up one time. The chain recombines TRBV27 with TRBJ2-1; TRBD1 matches at 10 bases. V lost 11 bases, J lost 7 bases, and 14 bases stayed unmatched. The germline V gene encodes CDR1 MNHEY and CDR2 SMNVEV (reference sequence). This CDR3 region has 15 residues. The CDR3 bases are TGTGCCGGGACCGAATTAGGGACAGGGGAGAATGAGCAGTTCTTC. Translating gives CAGTELGTGENEQFF.

The CDR3: CASSPTPGGGLGFQETQYF. The CDR3 nucleotides read TGTGCCAGCAGCCCTACACCGGGTGGGGGACTAGGTTTCCAAGAGACCCAGTACTTC. The chain uses TRBV7-3 and TRBJ2-5, with 8 bases that match TRBD2. V trimming: 5 bases; J trimming: 1 base; junction bases outside the gene matches: 18. The CDR3 is made up of 19 amino acids. Germline lookup yields CDR1 SGHTA and CDR2 FQGTGA.

V is TRBV9 and J is TRBJ2-2; 8 bases are shared with TRBD1. Per the germline V gene, CDR1 is SGDLS and CDR2 is YYNGEE. The CDR3 contains 18 residues. Losses at the gene ends were 0 bases for V and 5 bases for J; bases not matched to a gene: 12. Here the CDR3 DNA reads TGTGCCAGCAGCGTAGGGGTGGGGACAGGAGTCGGAACCGGGGAGCTGTTTTTT. As protein: CASSVGVGTGVGTGELFF.

This clone came up a few times. The chain links TRBV7-2 to TRBJ2-2; D may be TRBD2 (5 bases). Germline lookup yields CDR1 SGHTA and CDR2 FQGNSA. This CDR3 is 15 amino acids long. Between the trimmed V and J ends, which lost 0 bases and 4 bases, there was a span of 9 bases. The CDR3 sequence: CASSLAPRGTGELFF. The CDR3 coding sequence is TGTGCCAGCAGCTTAGCCCCCCGGGGCACCGGGGAGCTGTTTTTT.

The V and J genes are TRBV5-1 and TRBJ1-5, with D tentatively TRBD1 (6 bases). Germline V gives CDR1 SGHRS, CDR2 YFSETQ. The CDR3 totals 15 residues. V was clipped by 0 bases and J by 4 bases, with 11 bases between them. CDR3 nucleotides: TGCGCCAGCAGCTTGGGGGACATCGAGAATCAGCCCCAGCATTTT. Encoded protein: CASSLGDIENQPQHF.

The chain carries TRBV7-3 and TRBJ2-2, with TRBD1 matching 7 bases. CDR3 size: 15 residues. Germline CDR1 is SGHTA and CDR2 is FQGTGA. V shed 1 base and J 5 bases; nucleotides not matched to a gene: 4. The CDR3 DNA sequence: TGTGCCAGCAGCTTAAGTCCAGGGGGAACCGGGGAGCTGTTTTTT. Translation: CASSLSPGGTGELFF. Combining the CDR3 with reference TRBV7-3 and TRBJ2-2 gives the whole variable domain GAGVSQTPSNKVTEKGKYVELRCDPISGHTALYWYRQSLGQGPEFLIYFQGTGAADDSGLPNDRFFAVRPEGSVSTLKIQRTERGDSAVYLCASSLSPGGTGELFFGEGSRLTVL.